Described below is a single TCR beta chain sequence and its context. The same CDR3 can be traced to other DNA sequences in this sample. Trimming shortened V by 3 bases and J by 2 bases, and 7 bases separated the two germline ends. CDR1 is MNHEY, CDR2 SMNVEV, per germline (reference sequence). The CDR3 is 13 residues long. This record belongs to a study of blood T cell repertoires in COVID-19. Sequencing used immunoSEQ multiplex PCR; TCRdb keeps in-frame clones, though not all of them. The table includes hundreds of thousands of clones, 90% detected once. In terms of age and location, participants ranged from about 18 to 89 years and lived in about two dozen US areas.

The rearrangement links TRBV27 to TRBJ1-2; the D gene is possibly TRBD1 (5 bases). Material: PBMCs or T cells enriched from blood (not recorded which). The TCR sequence derives from a man in his sixties who had recovered from COVID-19. The CDR3 sequence is CASSLTANYGYTF. CDR3 DNA: TGTGCCAGCAGTTTGACAGCGAACTATGGCTACACCTTC.